This entry features one TCR beta chain sequence. The repertoire was sequenced with immunoSEQ multiplex PCR; TCRdb's copy has only in-frame clones and lacks some. The repertoire consists of about 160,000 clones, with about 92% occurring once and the leading ten covering around 4.6%. The sample comes from a study of blood T cell repertoires in COVID-19. The source material was peripheral blood. The sequence was collected from a man aged 30 to 45 with COVID-19, enrolled during active disease.

The CDR3 loop reads CASSSRTGRAYASGNTIYF. CDR3 sequence (DNA): TGTGCCAGTAGTTCCCGGACAGGGAGAGCTTATGCCTCTGGAAACACCATATATTTT. V usage is TRBV19 and J usage is TRBJ1-3; 8 positions match TRBD1. V dropped 5 bases and J dropped 0; count of bases not matched to a gene: 15. The CDR3 spans 19 residues. Germline CDR1 LNHDA, CDR2 SQIVND (reference sequence).